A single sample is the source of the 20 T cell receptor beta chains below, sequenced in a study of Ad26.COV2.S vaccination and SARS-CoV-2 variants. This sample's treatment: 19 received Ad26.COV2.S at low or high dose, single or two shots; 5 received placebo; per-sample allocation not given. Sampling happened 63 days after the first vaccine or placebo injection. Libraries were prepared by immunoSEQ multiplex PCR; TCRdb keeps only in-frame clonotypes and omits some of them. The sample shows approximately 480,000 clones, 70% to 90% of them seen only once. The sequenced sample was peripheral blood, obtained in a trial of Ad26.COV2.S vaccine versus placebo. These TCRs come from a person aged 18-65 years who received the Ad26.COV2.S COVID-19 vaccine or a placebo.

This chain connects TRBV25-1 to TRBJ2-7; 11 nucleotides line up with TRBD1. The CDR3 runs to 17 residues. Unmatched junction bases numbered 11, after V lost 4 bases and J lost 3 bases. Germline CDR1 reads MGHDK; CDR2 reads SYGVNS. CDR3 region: CASSGPPGQGAYYEQYF. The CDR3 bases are TGTGCCAGCAGTGGACCGCCCGGACAGGGGGCTTACTACGAGCAGTACTTC.

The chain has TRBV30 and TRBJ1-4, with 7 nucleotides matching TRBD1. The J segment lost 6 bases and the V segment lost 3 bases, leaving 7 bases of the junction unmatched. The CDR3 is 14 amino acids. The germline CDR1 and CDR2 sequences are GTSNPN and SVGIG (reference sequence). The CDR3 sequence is CAWSLTGKDEKLFF. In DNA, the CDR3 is TGTGCCTGGAGCTTGACAGGGAAGGATGAAAAACTGTTTTTT.

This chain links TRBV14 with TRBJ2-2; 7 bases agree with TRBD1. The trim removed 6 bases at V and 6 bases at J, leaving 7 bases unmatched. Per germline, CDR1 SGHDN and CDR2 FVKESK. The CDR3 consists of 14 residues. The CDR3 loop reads CASRPNTGAGELFF. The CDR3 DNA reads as TGTGCCAGCAGACCGAACACAGGGGCCGGGGAGCTGTTTTTT.

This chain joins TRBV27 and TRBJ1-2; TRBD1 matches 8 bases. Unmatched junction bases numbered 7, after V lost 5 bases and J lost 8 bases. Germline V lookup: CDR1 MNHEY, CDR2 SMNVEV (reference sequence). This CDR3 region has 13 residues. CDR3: CASSPDRGWGYTF. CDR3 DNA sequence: TGTGCCAGCAGTCCCGACAGGGGCTGGGGCTACACCTTC.

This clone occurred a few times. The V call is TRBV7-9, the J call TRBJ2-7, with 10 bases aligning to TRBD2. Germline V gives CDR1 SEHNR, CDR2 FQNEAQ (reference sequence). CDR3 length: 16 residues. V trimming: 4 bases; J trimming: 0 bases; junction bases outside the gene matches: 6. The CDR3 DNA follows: TGTGCCAGCAGCTCCCTCTCTAGCGGGAGCTCCTACGAGCAGTACTTC. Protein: CASSSLSSGSSYEQYF.

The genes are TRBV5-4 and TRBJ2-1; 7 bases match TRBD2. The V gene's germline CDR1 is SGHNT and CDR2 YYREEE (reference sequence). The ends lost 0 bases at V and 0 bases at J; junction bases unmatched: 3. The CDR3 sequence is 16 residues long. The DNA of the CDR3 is TGTGCCAGCAGCTTGGACGGCGGGAGCTCCTACAATGAGCAGTTCTTC. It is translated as CASSLDGGSSYNEQFF.

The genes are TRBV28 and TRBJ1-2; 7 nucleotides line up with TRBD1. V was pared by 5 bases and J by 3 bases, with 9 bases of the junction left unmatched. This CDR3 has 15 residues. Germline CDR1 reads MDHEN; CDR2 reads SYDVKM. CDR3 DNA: TGTGCCAGCAGTCCCCGTAGGGACAGCGACTATGGCTACACCTTC. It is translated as CASSPRRDSDYGYTF.

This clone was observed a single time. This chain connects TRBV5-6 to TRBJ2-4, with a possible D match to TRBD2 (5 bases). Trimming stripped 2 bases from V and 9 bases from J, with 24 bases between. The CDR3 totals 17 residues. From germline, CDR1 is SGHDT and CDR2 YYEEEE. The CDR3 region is CASSFPRARTGQTIQYF. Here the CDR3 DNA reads TGTGCCAGCAGCTTTCCGAGGGCGAGGACGGGTCAGACCATTCAGTACTTC.

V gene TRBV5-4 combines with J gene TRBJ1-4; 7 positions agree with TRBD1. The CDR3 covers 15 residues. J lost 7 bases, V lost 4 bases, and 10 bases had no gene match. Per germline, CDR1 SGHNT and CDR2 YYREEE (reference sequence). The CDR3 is CASSPRQGSSEKLFF. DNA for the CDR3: TGTGCCAGCAGCCCCCGACAGGGCTCGAGTGAAAAACTGTTTTTT.

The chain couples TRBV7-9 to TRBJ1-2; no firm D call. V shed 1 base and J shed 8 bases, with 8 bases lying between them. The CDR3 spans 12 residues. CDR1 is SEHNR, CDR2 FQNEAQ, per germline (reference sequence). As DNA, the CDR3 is TGTGCCAGCAGCTTAGGGACCGACGGCTACACCTTC. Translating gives CASSLGTDGYTF. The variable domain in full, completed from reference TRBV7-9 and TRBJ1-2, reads DTGVSQNPRHKITKRGQNVTFRCDPISEHNRLYWYRQTLGQGPEFLTYFQNEAQLEKSRLLSDRFSAERPKGSFSTLEIQRTEQGDSAMYLCASSLGTDGYTFGSGTRLTVV.

CDR3 DNA sequence: TGTGCCAGTAGTACCAAGGGACGGCTAGAAAAACTGTTTTTT. Translation: CASSTKGRLEKLFF. The chain joins TRBV19 to TRBJ1-4; tentatively, D is TRBD1 (5 bases). The CDR3 has 14 amino acids. The ends were cut back, 4 bases at V and 8 bases at J, with 14 bases in the middle. CDR1 is LNHDA and CDR2 is SQIVND in the germline V gene (reference sequence).

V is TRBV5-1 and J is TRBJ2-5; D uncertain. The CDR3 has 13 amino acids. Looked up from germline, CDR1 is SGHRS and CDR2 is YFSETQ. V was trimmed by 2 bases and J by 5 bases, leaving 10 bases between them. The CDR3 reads CASSFDAGETQYF. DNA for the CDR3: TGCGCCAGCAGCTTCGACGCCGGGGAGACCCAGTACTTC.

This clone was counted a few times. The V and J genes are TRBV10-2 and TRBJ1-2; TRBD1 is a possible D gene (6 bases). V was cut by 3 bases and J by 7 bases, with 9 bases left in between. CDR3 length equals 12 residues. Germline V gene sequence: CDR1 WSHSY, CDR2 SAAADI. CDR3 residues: CASSEGGGGYTF. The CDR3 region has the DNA TGCGCCAGCAGTGAAGGGGGTGGTGGCTACACCTTC.

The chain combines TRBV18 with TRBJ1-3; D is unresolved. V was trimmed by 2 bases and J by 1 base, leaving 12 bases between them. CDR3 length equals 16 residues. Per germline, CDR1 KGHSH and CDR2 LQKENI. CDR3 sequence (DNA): TGTGCCAGCTCACCAGGAGGGCCCCGATCTGGAAACACCATATATTTT. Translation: CASSPGGPRSGNTIYF.

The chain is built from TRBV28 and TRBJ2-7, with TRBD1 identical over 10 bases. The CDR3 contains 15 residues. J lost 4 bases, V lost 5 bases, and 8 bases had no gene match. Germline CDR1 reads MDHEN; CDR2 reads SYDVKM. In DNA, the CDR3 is TGTGCCAGCAGTATCATGGGACAGGGGTCTTACGAGCAGTACTTC. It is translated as CASSIMGQGSYEQYF. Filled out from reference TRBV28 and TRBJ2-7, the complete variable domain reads DVKVTQSSRYLVKRTGEKVFLECVQDMDHENMFWYRQDPGLGLRLIYFSYDVKMKEKGDIPEGYSVSREKKERFSLILESASTNQTSMYLCASSIMGQGSYEQYFGPGTRLTVT.

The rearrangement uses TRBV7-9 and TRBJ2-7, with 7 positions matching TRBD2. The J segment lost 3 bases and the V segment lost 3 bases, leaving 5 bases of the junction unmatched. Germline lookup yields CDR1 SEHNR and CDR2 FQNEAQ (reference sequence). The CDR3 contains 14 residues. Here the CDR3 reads CASSFRGGDYEQYF. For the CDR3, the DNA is TGTGCCAGCAGCTTCCGGGGAGGGGACTACGAGCAGTACTTC.

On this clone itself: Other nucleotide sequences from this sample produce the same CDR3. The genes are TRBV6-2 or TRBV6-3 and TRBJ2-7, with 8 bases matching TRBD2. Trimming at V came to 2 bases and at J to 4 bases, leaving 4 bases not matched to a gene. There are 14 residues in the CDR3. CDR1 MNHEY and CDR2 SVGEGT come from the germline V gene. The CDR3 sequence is CASSYSSGGYEQYF. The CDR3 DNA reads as TGTGCCAGCAGTTACAGTTCGGGAGGGTACGAGCAGTACTTC.

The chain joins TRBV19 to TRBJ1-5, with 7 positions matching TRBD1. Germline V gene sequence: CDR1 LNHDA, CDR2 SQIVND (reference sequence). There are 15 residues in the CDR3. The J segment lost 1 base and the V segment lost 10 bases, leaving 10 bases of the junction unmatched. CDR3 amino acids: CATRPGQASNQPQHF. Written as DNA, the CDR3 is TGTGCCACCCGACCCGGACAGGCCAGCAATCAGCCCCAGCATTTT. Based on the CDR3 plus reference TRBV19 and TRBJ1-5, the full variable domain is DGGITQSPKYLFRKEGQNVTLSCEQNLNHDAMYWYRQDPGQGLRLIYYSQIVNDFQKGDIAEGYSVSREKKESFPLTVTSAQKNPTAFYLCATRPGQASNQPQHFGDGTRLSIL.

The CDR3 spells CASTTRRGAGVKYF. CDR3 in DNA: TGTGCCAGTACCACTCGGCGGGGGGCGGGAGTGAAGTATTTT. The chain joins TRBV19 to TRBJ2-3; 8 bases are a match to TRBD2. The V segment lost 7 bases and the J segment 13 bases; nucleotides outside the gene matches: 16. Looked up from germline, CDR1 is LNHDA and CDR2 is SQIVND (reference sequence). The CDR3 has 14 amino acids.

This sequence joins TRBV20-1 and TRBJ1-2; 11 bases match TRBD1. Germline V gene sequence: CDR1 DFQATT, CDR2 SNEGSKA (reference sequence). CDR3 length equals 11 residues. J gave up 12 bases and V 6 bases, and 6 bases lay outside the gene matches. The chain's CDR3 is CSAVGTGGHTF. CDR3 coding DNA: TGCAGTGCCGTCGGGACAGGGGGGCACACCTTC.